The rows below give T cell receptor beta chains drawn from one sample of a study of T cell changes during pregnancy in multiple sclerosis. Repertoires were generated with immunoSEQ multiplex PCR, while TCRdb's copy carries only in-frame clones and drops some. The sample contains about 110,000 clones, 91% of which appear only once. This specimen was peripheral blood, taken before pregnancy. These receptors were collected from a female donor with multiple sclerosis, enrolled in a pregnancy study. The CDR3 runs from the conserved cysteine through the conserved F or W. Fields, in order: clone size, D gene, J gene, V gene, CDR3 DNA, CDR3 protein. A D gene is named only where the DNA matches it firmly. For some rows the clone size is stated as once, few or many, or as a class when expanded; others skip it.

abundance: once; d_gene: NA; j_gene: TRBJ2-6; v_gene: TRBV4-1; CDR3nt: TGCGCCAGCAAACCTATCCAGGCCGTATCTGGGGCCAACGTCCTGACTTTC; CDR3aa: CASKPIQAVSGANVLTF
abundance: NA; d_gene: TRBD2; j_gene: TRBJ2-2; v_gene: TRBV2; CDR3nt: TGTGCCAGCAGTGAAGGACTAGCCCCGAACACCGGGGAGCTGTTTTTT; CDR3aa: CASSEGLAPNTGELFF
abundance: few; d_gene: TRBD2; j_gene: TRBJ2-3; v_gene: TRBV4-1; CDR3nt: TGCGCCAGCAGCCAAGGGACTAGCGGGAGGGCGGGAGATACGCAGTATTTT; CDR3aa: CASSQGTSGRAGDTQYF
abundance: NA; d_gene: NA; j_gene: TRBJ2-5; v_gene: TRBV29-1; CDR3nt: TGCAGCGTTGACCTACAGCAAGAGACCCAGTACTTC; CDR3aa: CSVDLQQETQYF
abundance: NA; d_gene: TRBD2; j_gene: TRBJ2-1; v_gene: TRBV5-1; CDR3nt: TGCGCCAGCACCTACCGGACTAGCGCTGACAATGAGCAGTTCTTC; CDR3aa: CASTYRTSADNEQFF
abundance: NA; d_gene: NA; j_gene: TRBJ1-1; v_gene: TRBV19; CDR3nt: TGTGCCAGTAGTATAGGGGGGCCAAACACTGAAGCTTTCTTT; CDR3aa: CASSIGGPNTEAFF
abundance: NA; d_gene: NA; j_gene: TRBJ1-1; v_gene: TRBV18; CDR3nt: TGTGCCAGCTCACCCTCTAATCGGGGGGCTTTCTTT; CDR3aa: CASSPSNRGAFF
abundance: NA; d_gene: NA; j_gene: TRBJ1-2; v_gene: TRBV5-1; CDR3nt: TGCGCCAGCAGCGGTCGGGGGGGGGATGGCTACACCTTC; CDR3aa: CASSGRGGDGYTF
abundance: NA; d_gene: TRBD2; j_gene: TRBJ2-1; v_gene: TRBV14; CDR3nt: TGTGCCAGCAGCCAAGATCCGGCGGGGGGTTTAAATGAGCAGTTCTTC; CDR3aa: CASSQDPAGGLNEQFF
abundance: NA; d_gene: TRBD1; j_gene: TRBJ1-2; v_gene: TRBV2; CDR3nt: TGTGCCAGCAGGCGGGACAGGGGTGGTGGCTACACCTTC; CDR3aa: CASRRDRGGGYTF
abundance: NA; d_gene: NA; j_gene: TRBJ1-4; v_gene: TRBV30; CDR3nt: TGTGCCTGGTCCGACAGGCGTAATGAAAAACTGTTTTTT; CDR3aa: CAWSDRRNEKLFF
abundance: NA; d_gene: TRBD2; j_gene: TRBJ2-3; v_gene: TRBV7-9; CDR3nt: TGTGCCAGCAGCCTCGGTTCTAGCGGGCCGGGGACGCAGTATTTT; CDR3aa: CASSLGSSGPGTQYF
abundance: once; d_gene: TRBD1; j_gene: TRBJ2-1; v_gene: TRBV25-1; CDR3nt: TGTGCCAGCAGTGTGGCCGGGACAGGGAGGGGTAATGAGCAGTTCTTC; CDR3aa: CASSVAGTGRGNEQFF